One sample yielded the 15 T cell receptor beta chains listed below, sequenced in a study of blood T cell repertoires in COVID-19 (dated by TCRdb to 2019 to 2021). The library relied on the immunoSEQ multiplex PCR assay. As stored in TCRdb, this immuneACCESS dataset retains in-frame rearrangements with V and J assigned. A fraction of the clones does not appear; measured against another copy, unresolved V genes explain less than half of the discrepancy, and the remainder lacks a known reason. Recorded for this sample are around 140,000 clones; more than 70% of them occurred a single time. About 28% of the sample belongs to the ten largest clones. The specimen sequenced was peripheral blood. The receptor set was obtained from a human donor in a cohort sampled during active COVID-19.

The chain has TRBV5-4 and TRBJ1-6, with 8 bases aligning to TRBD1. CDR1 and CDR2 from the germline V gene are SGHNT and YYREEE (reference sequence). The trim removed 5 bases at V and 3 bases at J, leaving 4 bases unmatched. This CDR3 contains 15 residues. CDR3 sequence reads: CASSSTGVYNSPLHF. CDR3 nucleotides: TGTGCCAGCAGTTCGACAGGGGTCTATAATTCACCCCTCCACTTT.

The rearrangement joins TRBV5-1 to TRBJ2-2; D might be TRBD1 (7 bases). Trimming pared 4 bases from V and 1 base from J, leaving 14 bases between. The CDR3 covers 16 residues. Per germline, CDR1 SGHRS and CDR2 YFSETQ. The DNA for the CDR3 is TGCGCCAGCAGCCAGGGGGGTAGGGTGAACACCGGGGAGCTGTTTTTT. Protein: CASSQGGRVNTGELFF.

The chain employs TRBV7-3 and TRBJ2-2; perhaps TRBD2 as D (5 bases). Germline CDR1 SGHTA, CDR2 FQGTGA. CDR3 length: 16 residues. V lost 1 base, J lost 1 base, and 10 bases lay in between. CDR3 DNA: TGTGCCAGCAGCTTAAATGCGGGTCTGAACACCGGGGAGCTGTTTTTT. Translation gives CASSLNAGLNTGELFF.

V and J are TRBV7-9 and TRBJ2-7; 12 nucleotides match TRBD2. Germline CDR1 SEHNR, CDR2 FQNEAQ (reference sequence). The CDR3 runs to 16 residues. Trimming cost V 5 bases and J 0 bases; bases outside gene matches: 5. CDR3 coding DNA: TGTGCCAGCAGCCCGCGGACTAGCGGGGACTCCTACGAGCAGTACTTC. Protein: CASSPRTSGDSYEQYF. Using reference TRBV7-9 and TRBJ2-7 for the parts outside the CDR3, the full variable domain is DTGVSQNPRHKITKRGQNVTFRCDPISEHNRLYWYRQTLGQGPEFLTYFQNEAQLEKSRLLSDRFSAERPKGSFSTLEIQRTEQGDSAMYLCASSPRTSGDSYEQYFGPGTRLTVT.

The chain combines TRBV9 with TRBJ2-2, with no clear D. Germline V lookup: CDR1 SGDLS, CDR2 YYNGEE. V was shortened by 4 bases and J by 1 base, with 8 bases between the two germline ends. This CDR3 comprises 14 residues. CDR3 bases: TGTGCCAGCAGCTTGACACTGAACACCGGGGAGCTGTTTTTT. It is translated as CASSLTLNTGELFF. Using reference TRBV9 and TRBJ2-2 for the parts outside the CDR3, the full variable domain is DSGVTQTPKHLITATGQRVTLRCSPRSGDLSVYWYQQSLDQGLQFLIQYYNGEERAKGNILERFSAQQFPDLHSELNLSSLELGDSALYFCASSLTLNTGELFFGEGSRLTVL.

In the case of this clone: The DNA is omitted, as the CDR3 cannot be located on it reliably, and the CDR3 follows TCRdb's listing. The chain carries TRBV12-2 and TRBJ1-2; the table's D call TRBD1 went unverified against the DNA. TRBV12-2 is a listed pseudogene. The length of the CDR3 is 18 amino acids, counting both ends. The CDR3 here is CASRCGEDVGSGNCGYTF.

The chain links TRBV24-1 to TRBJ1-1, with D unresolved. Germline V CDR1 and CDR2: KGHDR, SFDVKD. The CDR3 covers 14 residues. Trimming took 3 bases from V and 2 from J, leaving 9 bases between them. Here the CDR3 DNA reads TGTGCCACCAGTGATAACGGGGTTAACACTGAAGCTTTCTTT. Its translation is CATSDNGVNTEAFF.

The chain carries TRBV11-3 and TRBJ2-2, with 8 bases aligning to TRBD2. V gave up 0 bases and J gave up 4 bases; unmatched junction bases: 7. The CDR3 has 17 amino acids. CDR1 SGHNT and CDR2 YENEEA come from the germline V gene. The CDR3 region is CASSLDYPLAGTGELFF. As DNA, the CDR3 is TGTGCCAGCAGCTTAGATTATCCCCTAGCGGGCACCGGGGAGCTGTTTTTT.

V and J are TRBV3-1 (or the pseudogene TRBV3-2) and TRBJ1-1, with 8 bases fitting TRBD1. With 4 bases clipped from V and 4 bases from J, the junction kept 8 bases outside the gene matches. In germline, CDR1 is LGHDT, CDR2 YNNKEL (reference sequence). The CDR3 has 15 amino acids. In DNA, the CDR3 is TGTGCCAGCAGCCTTCTCAGGGGGCGCGTCACTGAAGCTTTCTTT. Translating gives CASSLLRGRVTEAFF.

The chain has TRBV4-2 and TRBJ2-7; TRBD2 is a possible D gene (6 bases). V lost 0 bases and J lost 1, with 13 bases in between. Germline V gene lookup returns CDR1 LGHNA and CDR2 YNFKEQ. This CDR3 region has 16 residues. The CDR3 loop reads CASSQEVGGSSYEQYF. The CDR3 DNA reads TGTGCCAGCAGCCAAGAGGTTGGGGGGTCGTCCTACGAGCAGTACTTC.

This clone has a single count. The V gene is TRBV5-4, the J gene TRBJ1-1; 8 bases agree with TRBD1. CDR1 and CDR2 from the germline V gene are SGHNT and YYREEE (reference sequence). The CDR3 is made up of 15 amino acids. J lost 6 bases, V lost 3 bases, and 10 bases had no gene match. The CDR3 DNA follows: TGTGCCAGCAGCTCCAGGACAGGGAGGGGCGCTGAAGCTTTCTTT. Translating it yields CASSSRTGRGAEAFF.

The chain couples TRBV3-1 (or the pseudogene TRBV3-2) to TRBJ1-2; D gene uncertain. The CDR3 has 15 amino acids. V lost 4 bases and J lost 4, with 16 bases in between. CDR1 is LGHDT, CDR2 YNNKEL, per germline (reference sequence). The CDR3 protein is CASSPSFQELYGYTF. In DNA form, the CDR3 reads TGTGCCAGCAGCCCCTCCTTCCAGGAACTCTATGGCTACACCTTC.

This chain joins TRBV11-2 and TRBJ1-6; unclear D gene. The CDR3 contains 16 residues. Per the germline V gene, CDR1 is SGHAT and CDR2 is FQNNGV. V shed 1 base and J shed 10 bases, with 17 bases lying between them. The CDR3 region is CASSLGLFSTYSPLHF. The DNA for the CDR3 is TGTGCCAGCAGCTTAGGACTTTTCTCTACTTACTCACCCCTCCACTTT.

The V gene is TRBV4-1, the J gene TRBJ2-1; tentatively, D is TRBD2 (6 bases). V lost 2 bases and J 2 bases, leaving 10 bases between the germline ends. Germline assignment: CDR1 MGHRA and CDR2 YSYEKL. This CDR3 has 15 amino acids. CDR3 nucleotide sequence: TGCGCCAGCAGCCAATTAGGCGGGGCCTACAATGAGCAGTTCTTC. Its protein is CASSQLGGAYNEQFF.

The chain carries TRBV12-3 or TRBV12-4 and TRBJ2-5; D possibly corresponds to TRBD2 (6 bases). This CDR3 region has 13 residues. V was pared by 6 bases and J by 5 bases, with 13 bases between. The CDR3 nucleotides are TGTGCCAGCAGGAATAGCGGTTTCGAGACCCAGTACTTC. Protein: CASRNSGFETQYF.